The clone carrying this TCR beta chain came up once. Clones were read by immunoSEQ multiplex PCR, and TCRdb kept only the in-frame ones, dropping some. The sample holds roughly 40,000 clones, around 77% seen once. This entry is derived from a study of blood T cell repertoires in COVID-19. This CDR3 is 13 amino acids long. CDR1 is MNHEY, CDR2 SVGAGI, per germline. V lost 5 bases and J 3 bases, leaving 8 bases between the germline ends. The receptor was derived from a woman of 80 years or more with acute or convalescent COVID-19. Sequencing input: peripheral blood. The gene calls are TRBV6-5 and TRBJ1-5, with D uncertain. Written as DNA, the CDR3 is TGTGCCAGCAGTAGACTGGACAATCAGCCCCAGCATTTT. It is translated as CASSRLDNQPQHF.